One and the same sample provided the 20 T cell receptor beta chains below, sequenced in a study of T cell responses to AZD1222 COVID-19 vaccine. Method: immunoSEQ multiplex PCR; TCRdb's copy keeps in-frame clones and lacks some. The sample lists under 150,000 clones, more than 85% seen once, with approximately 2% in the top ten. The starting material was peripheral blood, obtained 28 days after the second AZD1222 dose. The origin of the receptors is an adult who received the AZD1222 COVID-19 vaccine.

The CDR3 protein is CASSWSRLAGGPEFF. CDR3 nucleotides: TGTGCCAGCAGCTGGTCCAGGCTAGCGGGGGGGCCAGAGTTCTTC. The chain couples TRBV7-6 to TRBJ2-1; 12 bases match TRBD2. The CDR3 runs 15 residues. V shed 4 bases and J 14 bases; nucleotides not matched to a gene: 12. CDR1 and CDR2 from the germline V gene are SGHVS and FNYEAQ. Based on the CDR3 plus reference TRBV7-6 and TRBJ2-1, the full variable domain is GAGVSQSPRYKVTKRGQDVALRCDPISGHVSLYWYRQALGQGPEFLTYFNYEAQQDKSGLPNDRFSAERPEGSISTLTIQRTEQRDSAMYRCASSWSRLAGGPEFFGPGTRLTVL.

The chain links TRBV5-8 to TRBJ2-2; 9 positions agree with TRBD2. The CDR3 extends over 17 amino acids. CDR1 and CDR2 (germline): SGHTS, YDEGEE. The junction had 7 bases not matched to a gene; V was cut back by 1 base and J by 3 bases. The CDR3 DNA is TGTGCCAGCAGCTTGCGAGGCGGGGGGGCCGACACCGGGGAGCTGTTTTTT. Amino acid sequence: CASSLRGGGADTGELFF.

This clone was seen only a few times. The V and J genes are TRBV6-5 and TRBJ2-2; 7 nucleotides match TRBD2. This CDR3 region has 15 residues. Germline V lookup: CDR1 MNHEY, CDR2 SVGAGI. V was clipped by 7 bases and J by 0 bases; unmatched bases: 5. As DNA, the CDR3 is TGTGCCAGCACCTTGGGGGGGTCGAACACCGGGGAGCTGTTTTTT. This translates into CASTLGGSNTGELFF.

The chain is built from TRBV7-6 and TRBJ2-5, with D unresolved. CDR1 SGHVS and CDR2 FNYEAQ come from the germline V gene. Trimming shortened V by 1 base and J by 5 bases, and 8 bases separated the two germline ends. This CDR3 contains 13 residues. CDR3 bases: TGTGCCAGCAGCTTAGACTTATCCGAGACCCAGTACTTC. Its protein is CASSLDLSETQYF.

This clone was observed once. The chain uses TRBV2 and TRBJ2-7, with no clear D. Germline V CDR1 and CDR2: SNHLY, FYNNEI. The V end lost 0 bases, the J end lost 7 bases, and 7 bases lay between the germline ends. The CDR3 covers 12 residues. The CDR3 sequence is CASSEADTEQYF. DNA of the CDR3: TGTGCCAGCAGTGAAGCAGATACTGAGCAGTACTTC. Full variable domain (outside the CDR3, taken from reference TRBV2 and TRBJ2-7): EPEVTQTPSHQVTQMGQEVILRCVPISNHLYFYWYRQILGQKVEFLVSFYNNEISEKSEIFDDQFSVERPDGSNFTLKIRSTKLEDSAMYFCASSEADTEQYFGPGTRLTVT.

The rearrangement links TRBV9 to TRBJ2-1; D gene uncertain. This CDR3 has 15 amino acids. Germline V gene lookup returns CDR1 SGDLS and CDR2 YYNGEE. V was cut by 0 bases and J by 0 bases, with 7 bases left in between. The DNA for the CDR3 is TGTGCCAGCAGCGTAGCGGGCGACTCCTACAATGAGCAGTTCTTC. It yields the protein CASSVAGDSYNEQFF.

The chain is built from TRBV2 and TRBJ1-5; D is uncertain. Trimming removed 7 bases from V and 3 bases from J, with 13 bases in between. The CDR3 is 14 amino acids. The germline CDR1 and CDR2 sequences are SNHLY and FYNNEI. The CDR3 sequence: CASTLGGNNQPQHF. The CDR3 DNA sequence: TGTGCCAGCACCCTGGGAGGCAACAATCAGCCCCAGCATTTT.

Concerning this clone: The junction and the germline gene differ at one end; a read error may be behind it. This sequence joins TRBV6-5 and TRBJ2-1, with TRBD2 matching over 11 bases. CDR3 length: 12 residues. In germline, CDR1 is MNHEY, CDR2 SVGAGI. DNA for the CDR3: TGTGCCAGCAGATCCGGGACTAGCGGCTTAATCTTC. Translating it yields CASRSGTSGLIF.

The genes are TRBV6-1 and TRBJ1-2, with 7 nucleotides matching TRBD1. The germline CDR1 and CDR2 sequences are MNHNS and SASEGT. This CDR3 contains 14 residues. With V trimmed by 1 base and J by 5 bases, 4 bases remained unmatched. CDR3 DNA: TGTGCCAGCAGTGAAGGGGGGACAGCTTATGGCTACACCTTC. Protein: CASSEGGTAYGYTF.

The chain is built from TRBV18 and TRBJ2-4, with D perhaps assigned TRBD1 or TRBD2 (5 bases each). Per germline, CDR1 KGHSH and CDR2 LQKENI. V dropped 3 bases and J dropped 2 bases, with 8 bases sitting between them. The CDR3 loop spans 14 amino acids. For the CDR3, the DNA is TGTGCCAGCTCACCGGGGGTTCCCAAAAACATTCAGTACTTC. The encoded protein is CASSPGVPKNIQYF.

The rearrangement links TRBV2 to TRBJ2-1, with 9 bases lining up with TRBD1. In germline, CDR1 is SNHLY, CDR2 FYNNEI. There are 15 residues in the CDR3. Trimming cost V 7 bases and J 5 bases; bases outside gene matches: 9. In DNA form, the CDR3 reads TGTGCCAGCAATCTACAGGGGGCCCTCAACAATGAGCAGTTCTTC. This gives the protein CASNLQGALNNEQFF.

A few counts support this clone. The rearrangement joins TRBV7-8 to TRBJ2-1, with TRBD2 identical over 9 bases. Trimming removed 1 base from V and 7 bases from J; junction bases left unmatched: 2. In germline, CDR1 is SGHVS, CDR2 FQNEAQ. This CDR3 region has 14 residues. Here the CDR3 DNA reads TGTGCCAGCAGCTTAGGCGGGAGGGGAAATGAGCAGTTCTTC. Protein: CASSLGGRGNEQFF.

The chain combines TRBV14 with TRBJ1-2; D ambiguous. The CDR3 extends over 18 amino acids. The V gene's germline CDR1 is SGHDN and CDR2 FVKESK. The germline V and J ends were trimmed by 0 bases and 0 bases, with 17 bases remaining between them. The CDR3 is CASSQDSRSLASNYGYTF. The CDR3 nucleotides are TGTGCCAGCAGCCAAGATTCACGGTCCCTTGCTTCTAACTATGGCTACACCTTC. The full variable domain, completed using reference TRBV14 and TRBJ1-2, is EAGVTQFPSHSVIEKGQTVTLRCDPISGHDNLYWYRRVMGKEIKFLLHFVKESKQDESGMPNNRFLAERTGGTYSTLKVQPAELEDSGVYFCASSQDSRSLASNYGYTFGSGTRLTVV.

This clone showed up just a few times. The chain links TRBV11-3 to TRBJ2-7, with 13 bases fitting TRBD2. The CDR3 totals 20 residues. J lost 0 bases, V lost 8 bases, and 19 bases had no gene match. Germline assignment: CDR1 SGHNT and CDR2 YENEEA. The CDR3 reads CASLPGCGTSGNRPSYEQYV. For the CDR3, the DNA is TGTGCCAGCCTCCCGGGGTGTGGGACTAGCGGGAATCGCCCCTCCTACGAGCAGTACGTC.

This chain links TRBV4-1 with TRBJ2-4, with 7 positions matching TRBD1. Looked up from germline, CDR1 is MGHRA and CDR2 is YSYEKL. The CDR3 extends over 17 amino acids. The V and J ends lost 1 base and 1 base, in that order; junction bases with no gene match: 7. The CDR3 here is CASSQVLGQRAKNIQYF. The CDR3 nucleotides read TGCGCCAGCAGCCAAGTGCTGGGACAGCGGGCCAAAAACATTCAGTACTTC.

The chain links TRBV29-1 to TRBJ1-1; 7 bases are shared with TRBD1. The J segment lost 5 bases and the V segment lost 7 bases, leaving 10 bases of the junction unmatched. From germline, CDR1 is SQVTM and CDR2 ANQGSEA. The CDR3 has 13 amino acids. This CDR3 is CSATQGRRTEAFF. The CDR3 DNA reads TGCAGCGCTACACAGGGGAGGAGGACTGAAGCTTTCTTT.

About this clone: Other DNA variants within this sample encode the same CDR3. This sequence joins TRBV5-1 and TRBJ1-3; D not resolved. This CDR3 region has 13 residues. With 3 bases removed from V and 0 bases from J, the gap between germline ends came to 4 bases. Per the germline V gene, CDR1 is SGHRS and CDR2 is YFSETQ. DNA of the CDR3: TGCGCCAGCAGCTCCGGCTCTGGAAACACCATATATTTT. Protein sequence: CASSSGSGNTIYF.

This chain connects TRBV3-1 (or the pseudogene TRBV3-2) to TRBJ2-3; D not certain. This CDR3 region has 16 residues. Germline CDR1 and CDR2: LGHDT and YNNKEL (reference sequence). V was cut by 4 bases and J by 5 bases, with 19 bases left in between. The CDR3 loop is CASSLRRTPVGDTQYF. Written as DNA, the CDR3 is TGTGCCAGCAGCCTCCGACGGACCCCAGTCGGAGATACGCAGTATTTT.

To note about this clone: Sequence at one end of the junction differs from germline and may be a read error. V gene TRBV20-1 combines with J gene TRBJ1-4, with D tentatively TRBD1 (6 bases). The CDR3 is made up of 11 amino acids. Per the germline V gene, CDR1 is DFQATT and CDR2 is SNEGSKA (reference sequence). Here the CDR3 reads CSAPGRRGEDF. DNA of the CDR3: TGCAGTGCTCCTGGTAGGAGGGGGGAAGATTTT.

Here the CDR3 DNA reads TGTGCCAGCAGATGGGCAGGGGCTAGCCAAGGCACAGATACGCAGTATTTT. It translates to CASRWAGASQGTDTQYF. This chain uses TRBV27 with TRBJ2-3; D may be TRBD1 (6 bases). Trimming removed 6 bases from V and 1 base from J, with 20 bases in between. This CDR3 region has 17 residues. CDR1 and CDR2 (germline): MNHEY, SMNVEV (reference sequence).